This T cell receptor (beta chain) was identified in a study of blood T cell repertoires in COVID-19. Only in-frame clones appear in the TCRdb table, and some are missing; sequencing was by immunoSEQ multiplex PCR. Here the sample spans 81,000 or so clones, approximately 85% being singletons. V lost 1 base to trimming and J lost 5 bases; unmatched junction nucleotides: 6. The germline V gene encodes CDR1 LNHNV and CDR2 YYDKDF (reference sequence). The CDR3 sequence is 16 residues long. The sequenced sample consisted of peripheral blood. This sequence was found in a man aged 45-65 years with COVID-19, enrolled during active disease. This chain connects TRBV15 to TRBJ2-7, with 12 bases aligning to TRBD1. DNA of the CDR3: TGTGCCACCAGCAGAGCCGCTTGGGACAGGGGGCACGAGCAGTACTTC. Amino acids: CATSRAAWDRGHEQYF. The full variable domain, in which reference TRBV15 and TRBJ2-7 provide the parts outside the CDR3, is DAMVIQNPRYQVTQFGKPVTLSCSQTLNHNVMYWYQQKSSQAPKLLFHYYDKDFNNEADTPDNFQSRRPNTSFCFLDIRSPGLGDTAMYLCATSRAAWDRGHEQYFGPGTRLTVT.